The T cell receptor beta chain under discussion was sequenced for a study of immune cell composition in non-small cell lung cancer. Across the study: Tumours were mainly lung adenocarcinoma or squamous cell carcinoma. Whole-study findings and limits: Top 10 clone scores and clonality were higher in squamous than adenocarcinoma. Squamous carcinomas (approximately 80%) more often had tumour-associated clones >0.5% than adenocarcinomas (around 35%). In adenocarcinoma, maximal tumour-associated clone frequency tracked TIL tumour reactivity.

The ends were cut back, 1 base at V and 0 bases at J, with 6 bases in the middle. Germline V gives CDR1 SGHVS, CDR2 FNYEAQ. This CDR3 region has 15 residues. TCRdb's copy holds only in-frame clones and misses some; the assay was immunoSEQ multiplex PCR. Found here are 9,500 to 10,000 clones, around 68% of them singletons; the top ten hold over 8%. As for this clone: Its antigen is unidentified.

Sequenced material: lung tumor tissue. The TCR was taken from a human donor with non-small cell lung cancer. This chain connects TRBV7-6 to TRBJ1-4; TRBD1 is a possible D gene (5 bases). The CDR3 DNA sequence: TGTGCCAGCAGCTTAGTGGGGGCAACTAATGAAAAACTGTTTTTT. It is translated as CASSLVGATNEKLFF. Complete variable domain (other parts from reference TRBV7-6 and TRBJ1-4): GAGVSQSPRYKVTKRGQDVALRCDPISGHVSLYWYRQALGQGPEFLTYFNYEAQQDKSGLPNDRFSAERPEGSISTLTIQRTEQRDSAMYRCASSLVGATNEKLFFGSGTQLSVL.